Listed below are T cell receptor beta chains from one sample, sequenced in a study of cytomegalovirus exposure and HLA in healthy donors. TCRdb's table, derived via immunoSEQ multiplex PCR, lists solely in-frame clones and lacks some. The sample holds 150,000 to 200,000 clones, roughly 13% seen once. Sample: PBMCs. The receptors shown here come from a man aged 45 to 65 in good health and CMV-seropositive. CDR3s include the opening cysteine and the closing phenylalanine or tryptophan. The D gene is left open where the match is weak. Not every row has a clone size; where given, it reads once, few, many or a size class.

>few|TRBD1|15|TRBV28|TRBJ1-1
CASPIPGQPNTEAFF
TGTGCCAGCCCGATTCCGGGACAGCCGAACACTGAAGCTTTCTTT
>few|TRBD1|15|TRBV6-5|TRBJ1-2
CASSSRDRANDGYTF
TGTGCCAGCAGTTCCCGGGACAGGGCCAATGATGGCTACACCTTC
>few|-|13|TRBV7-9|TRBJ1-6
CASSSQGSSPLHF
TGTGCCAGCAGCTCACAGGGAAGTTCACCCCTCCACTTT
>few|TRBD1|15|TRBV7-2|TRBJ2-7
CASSQDRNIAYEQYF
TGTGCCAGCAGCCAGGACAGGAACATAGCCTACGAGCAGTACTTC
>-|-|11|TRBV6-5|TRBJ2-3
CASSSPLRQYF
TGTGCCAGCAGTTCCCCCCTTAGGCAGTATTTT
>few|TRBD1|15|TRBV7-9|TRBJ1-4
CASSFWTGVTEKLFF
TGTGCCAGCAGCTTCTGGACAGGGGTAACTGAAAAACTGTTTTTT
>few|TRBD1|19|TRBV4-2|TRBJ1-6
CASSQVPMVAGTGGSPLHF
TGTGCCAGCAGCCAAGTCCCCATGGTGGCCGGGACAGGGGGATCACCCCTCCACTTT
>-|TRBD1|15|TRBV5-1|TRBJ1-2
CASSLAKGQIYGYTF
TGCGCCAGCAGCTTGGCGAAGGGACAGATCTATGGCTACACCTTC
>few|-|14|TRBV7-2|TRBJ1-2
CASSLLTSNYGYTF
TGTGCCAGCAGCTTACTCACATCTAACTATGGCTACACCTTC
>-|-|17|TRBV7-2|TRBJ2-1
CASSTVPGTRAYNEQFF
TGTGCCAGCAGCACCGTCCCCGGGACTCGAGCCTACAATGAGCAGTTCTTC
>once|-|16|TRBV6-6|TRBJ2-1
CASSYVGTPAYNEQFF
TGTGCCAGCAGTTACGTGGGGACACCAGCCTACAATGAGCAGTTCTTC
>few|-|14|TRBV29-1|TRBJ2-5
CSVEGGSEGETQYF
TGCAGCGTTGAAGGCGGTAGCGAAGGCGAGACCCAGTACTTC
>few|-|14|TRBV4-1|TRBJ1-2
CASSQETGGHGYTF
TGCGCCAGCAGCCAAGAGACCGGGGGACATGGCTACACCTTC
>few|-|15|TRBV19|TRBJ1-4
CASNGAFGSNEKLFF
TGTGCCAGTAATGGAGCGTTTGGGTCTAATGAAAAACTGTTTTTT
>once|-|15|TRBV7-8|TRBJ1-1
CASSSRGRGHTEAFF
TGTGCCAGCAGCTCGAGGGGCAGGGGCCACACTGAAGCTTTCTTT
>-|TRBD2|15|TRBV5-1|TRBJ2-5
CASSLGSGRQETQYF
TGCGCCAGCAGCTTGGGAAGCGGGAGACAAGAGACCCAGTACTTC
>few|TRBD2|15|TRBV27|TRBJ2-5
CASREYGEGGKTQYF
TGTGCCAGCAGAGAGTACGGGGAGGGCGGTAAGACCCAGTACTTC
>few|TRBD2|16|TRBV7-6|TRBJ2-3
CASSSTSGGATDTQYF
TGTGCCAGCAGCTCCACTAGCGGGGGGGCCACAGATACGCAGTATTTT
>-|TRBD1|16|TRBV5-8|TRBJ1-5
CASSLPGQGIGQPQHF
TGTGCCAGCAGCTTGCCGGGACAGGGGATCGGTCAGCCCCAGCATTTT
>few|-|15|TRBV5-1|TRBJ2-1
CASSPGRGPTNEQFF
TGCGCCAGCAGCCCGGGAAGAGGTCCTACCAATGAGCAGTTCTTC
>-|TRBD1|13|TRBV27|TRBJ2-5
CASSFTRGETQYF
TGTGCCAGCAGTTTTACCAGGGGGGAGACCCAGTACTTC
>few|-|15|TRBV7-9|TRBJ1-6
CASSSPGAGDSPLHF
TGTGCCAGCAGCTCACCGGGAGCCGGAGATTCACCCCTCCACTTT
>few|TRBD1|15|TRBV5-1|TRBJ1-5
CASSSGTGTHQPQHF
TGCGCCAGCAGCTCCGGGACAGGGACTCATCAGCCCCAGCATTTT
>-|-|15|TRBV7-2|TRBJ2-4
CASSLSIPPGGIQYF
TGTGCCAGCAGCTTAAGCATTCCGCCTGGCGGCATTCAGTACTTC
>-|-|16|TRBV5-8|TRBJ2-1
CASSSMGGKVFNEQFF
TGTGCCAGCAGCTCGATGGGGGGTAAGGTTTTTAATGAGCAGTTCTTC
>-|TRBD1|16|TRBV7-2|TRBJ2-1
CASSLETGQGKNEQFF
TGTGCCAGCAGCTTAGAGACGGGACAGGGGAAAAATGAGCAGTTCTTC
>-|-|14|TRBV11-2|TRBJ2-5
CASSLQGRLETQYF
TGTGCCAGCAGCTTACAGGGCCGTCTAGAGACCCAGTACTTC
>-|TRBD2|18|TRBV23-1|TRBJ2-7
CASSGTGWYCGGMNEQYF
TGCGCCAGCAGTGGGACGGGGTGGTACTGCGGGGGGATGAACGAGCAGTACTTC
>few|TRBD1|15|TRBV29-1|TRBJ2-3
CSVEARDRGTDTQYF
TGCAGCGTTGAAGCGAGGGACAGGGGCACAGATACGCAGTATTTT
>few|TRBD2|14|TRBV2|TRBJ2-3
CATASGGVTDTQYF
TGTGCCACCGCTAGCGGGGGCGTCACAGATACGCAGTATTTT
>-|TRBD2|14|TRBV5-1|TRBJ2-5
CASSLAGGFETQYF
TGCGCCAGCAGCTTGGCGGGGGGTTTTGAGACCCAGTACTTC
>few|TRBD1|15|TRBV2|TRBJ2-5
CASIRDSGYLETQYF
TGTGCCAGCATCCGGGACAGTGGCTATTTAGAGACCCAGTACTTC
>few|-|14|TRBV4-2|TRBJ2-7
CASSPSGTAYEQYF
TGTGCCAGCAGCCCCTCCGGGACTGCCTACGAGCAGTACTTC
>few|-|15|TRBV9|TRBJ1-1
CASSVEVTSNTEAFF
TGTGCCAGCAGCGTAGAGGTGACTTCGAACACTGAAGCTTTCTTT
>-|-|15|TRBV11-3|TRBJ2-5
CASSLGLGAQETQYF
TGTGCCAGCAGCTTAGGTCTAGGGGCCCAAGAGACCCAGTACTTC
>few|-|14|TRBV18|TRBJ2-6
CASSSVSGANVLTF
TGTGCCAGCTCATCCGTCTCTGGGGCCAACGTCCTGACTTTC
>-|-|15|TRBV23-1|TRBJ1-3
CARGGYSHSGNTIYF
TGCGCCAGAGGAGGCTACTCACACTCTGGAAACACCATATATTTT
>-|TRBD1|14|TRBV4-3|TRBJ1-2
CASSQDGTGDGYTF
TGCGCCAGCAGCCAAGATGGGACAGGGGATGGCTACACCTTC
>-|-|15|TRBV18|TRBJ2-3
CASSPTALNTDTQYF
TGTGCCAGCTCACCAACAGCTCTAAACACAGATACGCAGTATTTT
>-|TRBD1|14|TRBV19|TRBJ1-5
CASRGQGSNQPQHF
TGTGCCAGTAGGGGACAGGGGAGCAATCAGCCCCAGCATTTT
>few|-|13|TRBV6-6|TRBJ1-1
CASRGISNTEAFF
TGTGCCAGCAGGGGCATCTCGAACACTGAAGCTTTCTTT
>-|TRBD1|16|TRBV4-3|TRBJ1-6
CASRRSGTGLNSPLHF
TGCGCCAGCAGGCGTTCCGGGACAGGCCTCAATTCACCCCTCCACTTT
>-|TRBD2|15|TRBV6-5|TRBJ2-7
CASSSTSGVTYEQYF
TGTGCCAGCAGCTCGACTAGCGGGGTGACCTACGAGCAGTACTTC
>-|-|16|TRBV5-6|TRBJ2-6
CASSLYSSSGANVLTF
TGTGCCAGCAGCTTGTACAGTAGCTCTGGGGCCAACGTCCTGACTTTC
>-|TRBD1|13|TRBV29-1|TRBJ2-4
CSAQGQRKNIQYF
TGCAGCGCTCAGGGACAGCGTAAAAACATTCAGTACTTC
>-|-|13|TRBV9|TRBJ1-2
CASSVDSNYGYTF
TGTGCCAGCAGCGTCGACAGCAACTATGGCTACACCTTC